This T cell receptor beta chain derives from a study of T cells in Graves' hyperthyroidism and ophthalmopathy. Study overall: Peripheral blood sampling occurred at initial diagnosis, before any treatment.

V was trimmed by 6 bases and J by 2 bases, leaving 13 bases between them. In germline, CDR1 is SNHLY, CDR2 FYNNEI. This CDR3 is built from 14 residues. Amplified TCR beta CDR3 regions derived from RNA transcripts. A first-round RT-PCR of the TCR CDR3 used the HTBI primer set. TCRdb passed the multiplex PCR reads through MiXCR, listing each CDR3 protein once. Altogether some 510,000 distinct CDR3 sequences are present, less than 25% being singletons, with the ten largest covering around 27%. Uncontrolled infection, other autoimmune disease, pregnancy or lactation barred patients from enrollment. This clonotype has a count of ten or more.

This chain joins TRBV2 and TRBJ2-5; perhaps TRBD1 as D (6 bases). Sequences were obtained from blood. This clonotype was obtained from a man between 18 and 29 years old with Graves' hyperthyroidism. The CDR3 DNA is TGTGCCAGCAGGCCCAGGGGCCTACAAGAGACCCAGTACTTC. Translated, it gives CASRPRGLQETQYF.